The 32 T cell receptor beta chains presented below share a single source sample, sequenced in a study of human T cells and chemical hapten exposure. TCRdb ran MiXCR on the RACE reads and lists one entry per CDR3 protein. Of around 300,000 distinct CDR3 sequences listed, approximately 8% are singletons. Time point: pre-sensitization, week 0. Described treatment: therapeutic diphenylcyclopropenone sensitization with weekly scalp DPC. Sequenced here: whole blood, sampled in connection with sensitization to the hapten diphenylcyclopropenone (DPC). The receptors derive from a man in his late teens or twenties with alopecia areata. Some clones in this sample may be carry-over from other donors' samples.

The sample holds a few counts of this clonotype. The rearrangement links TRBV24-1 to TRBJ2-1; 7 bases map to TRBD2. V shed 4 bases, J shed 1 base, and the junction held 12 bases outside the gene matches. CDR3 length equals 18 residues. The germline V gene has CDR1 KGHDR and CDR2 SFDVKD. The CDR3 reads CATSEGGIGRLSYNEQFF. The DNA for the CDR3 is TGTGCCACCAGTGAGGGGGGGATCGGTAGGCTATCCTACAATGAGCAGTTCTTC.

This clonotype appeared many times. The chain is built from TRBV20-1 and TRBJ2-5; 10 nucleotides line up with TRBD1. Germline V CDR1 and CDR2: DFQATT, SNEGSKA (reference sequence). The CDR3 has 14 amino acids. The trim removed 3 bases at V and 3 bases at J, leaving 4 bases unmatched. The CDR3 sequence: CSARTGTGEETQYF. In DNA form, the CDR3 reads TGCAGTGCTAGGACCGGGACAGGGGAAGAGACCCAGTACTTC.

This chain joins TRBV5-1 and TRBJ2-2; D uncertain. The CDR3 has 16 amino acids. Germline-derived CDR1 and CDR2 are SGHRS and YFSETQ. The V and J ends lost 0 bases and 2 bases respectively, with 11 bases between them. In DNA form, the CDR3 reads TGCGCCAGCAGCTTGGAAGGGCAGCCTAACACCGGGGAGCTGTTTTTT. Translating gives CASSLEGQPNTGELFF.

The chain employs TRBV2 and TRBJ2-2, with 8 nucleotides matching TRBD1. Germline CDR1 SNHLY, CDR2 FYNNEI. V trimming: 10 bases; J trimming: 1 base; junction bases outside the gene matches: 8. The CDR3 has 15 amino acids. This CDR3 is CATNRQGMNTGELFF. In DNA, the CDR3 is TGTGCCACCAATAGACAGGGGATGAACACCGGGGAGCTGTTTTTT.

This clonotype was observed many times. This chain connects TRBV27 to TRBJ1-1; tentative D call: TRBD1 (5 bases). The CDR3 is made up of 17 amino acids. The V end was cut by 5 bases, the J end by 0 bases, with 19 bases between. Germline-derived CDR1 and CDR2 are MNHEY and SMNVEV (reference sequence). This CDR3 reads CASSMTVRVDVNTEAFF. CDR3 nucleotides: TGTGCCAGCAGTATGACAGTCAGGGTCGACGTGAACACTGAAGCTTTCTTT.

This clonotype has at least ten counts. This chain's CDR3 is CASSHHLGDNSPLHF. For the CDR3, the DNA is TGTGCCAGCAGCCATCATCTGGGTGATAATTCACCCCTCCACTTT. The chain has TRBV7-9 and TRBJ1-6; D uncertain. The CDR3 runs to 15 residues. The V and J ends lost 5 bases and 5 bases respectively, with 13 bases between them. CDR1 and CDR2 from the germline V gene are SEHNR and FQNEAQ (reference sequence).

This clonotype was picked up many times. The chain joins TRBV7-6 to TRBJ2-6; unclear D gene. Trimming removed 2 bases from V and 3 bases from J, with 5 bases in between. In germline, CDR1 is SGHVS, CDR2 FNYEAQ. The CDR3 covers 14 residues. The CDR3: CASSLRVGANVLTF. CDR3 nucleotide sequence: TGTGCCAGCAGCTTAAGGGTTGGGGCCAACGTCCTGACTTTC.

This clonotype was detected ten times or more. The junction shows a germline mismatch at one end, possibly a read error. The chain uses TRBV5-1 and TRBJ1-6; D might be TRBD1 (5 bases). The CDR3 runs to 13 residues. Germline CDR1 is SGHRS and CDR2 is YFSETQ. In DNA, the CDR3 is TGTGCCAGCAGCTTAGGTGGGGGGTCACCCCTCCACTTT. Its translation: CASSLGGGSPLHF.

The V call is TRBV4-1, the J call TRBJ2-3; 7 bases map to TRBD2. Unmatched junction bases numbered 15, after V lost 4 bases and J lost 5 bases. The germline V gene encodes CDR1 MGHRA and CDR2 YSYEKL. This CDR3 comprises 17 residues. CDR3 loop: CASSRVPGLLDQDTQYF. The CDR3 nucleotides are TGCGCCAGCAGCCGCGTACCGGGACTATTGGACCAAGATACGCAGTATTTT.

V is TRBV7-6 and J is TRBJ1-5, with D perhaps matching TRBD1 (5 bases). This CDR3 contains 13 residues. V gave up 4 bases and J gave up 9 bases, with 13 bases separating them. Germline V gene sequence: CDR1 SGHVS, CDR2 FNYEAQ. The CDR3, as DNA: TGTGCCAGCAGCTATCAGGGCCTAGGGCCCCAGCATTTT. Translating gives CASSYQGLGPQHF.

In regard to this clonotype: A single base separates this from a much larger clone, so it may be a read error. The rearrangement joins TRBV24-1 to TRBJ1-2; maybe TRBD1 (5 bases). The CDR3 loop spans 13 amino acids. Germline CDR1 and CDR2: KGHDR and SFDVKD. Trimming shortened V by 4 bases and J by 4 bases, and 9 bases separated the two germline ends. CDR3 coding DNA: TGTGCCACCAGTGAGGGGCAGCCCTATGGCTACACCTTC. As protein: CATSEGQPYGYTF.

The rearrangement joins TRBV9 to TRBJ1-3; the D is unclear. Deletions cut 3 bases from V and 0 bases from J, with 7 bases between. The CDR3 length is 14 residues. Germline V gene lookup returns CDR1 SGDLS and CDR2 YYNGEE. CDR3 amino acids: CASSARPSGNTIYF. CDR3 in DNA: TGTGCCAGCAGCGCCCGACCCTCTGGAAACACCATATATTTT.

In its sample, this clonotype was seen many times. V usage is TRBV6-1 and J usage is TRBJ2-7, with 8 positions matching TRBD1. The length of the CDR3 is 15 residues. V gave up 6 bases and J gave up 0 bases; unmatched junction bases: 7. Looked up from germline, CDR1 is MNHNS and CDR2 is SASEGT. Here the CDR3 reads CASSRGQGYSYEQYV. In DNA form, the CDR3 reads TGTGCCAGCAGCCGCGGACAGGGCTACTCCTACGAGCAGTACGTC.

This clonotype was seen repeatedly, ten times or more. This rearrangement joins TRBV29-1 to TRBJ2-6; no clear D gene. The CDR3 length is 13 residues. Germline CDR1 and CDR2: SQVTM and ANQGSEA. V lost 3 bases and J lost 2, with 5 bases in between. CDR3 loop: CSVEWAGANVLTF. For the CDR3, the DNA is TGCAGCGTTGAGTGGGCTGGGGCCAACGTCCTGACTTTC.

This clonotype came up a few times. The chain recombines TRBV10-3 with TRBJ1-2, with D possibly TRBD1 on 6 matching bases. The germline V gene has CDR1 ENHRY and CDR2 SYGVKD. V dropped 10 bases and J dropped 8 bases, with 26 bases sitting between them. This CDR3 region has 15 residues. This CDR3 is CATRIKAGDFPGYTF. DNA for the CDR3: TGTGCCACCCGAATCAAAGCAGGGGATTTCCCCGGCTACACCTTC.

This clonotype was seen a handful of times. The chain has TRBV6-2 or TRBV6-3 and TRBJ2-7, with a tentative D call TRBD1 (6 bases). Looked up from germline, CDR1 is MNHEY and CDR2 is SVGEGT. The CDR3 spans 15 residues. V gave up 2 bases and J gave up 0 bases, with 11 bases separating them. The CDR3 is CASSYGGVDSYEQYV. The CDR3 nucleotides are TGTGCCAGCAGTTACGGGGGCGTCGACTCCTACGAGCAGTACGTC.

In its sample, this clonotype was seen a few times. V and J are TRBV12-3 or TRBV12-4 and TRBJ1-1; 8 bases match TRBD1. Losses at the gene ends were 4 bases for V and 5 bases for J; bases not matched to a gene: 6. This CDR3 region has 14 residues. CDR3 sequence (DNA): TGTGCCAGCAGTTCGTTTACAGGGGGGACTGAAGCTTTCTTT. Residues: CASSSFTGGTEAFF.

CDR3 sequence: CSAREYGEQYF. The CDR3 region has the DNA TGCAGTGCTAGAGAATATGGCGAGCAGTACTTC. This sequence joins TRBV20-1 and TRBJ2-7; D unresolved. The CDR3 sequence is 11 residues long. V shed 0 bases and J shed 6 bases, with 6 bases lying between them. The germline V gene encodes CDR1 DFQATT and CDR2 SNEGSKA (reference sequence).

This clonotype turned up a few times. In DNA form, the CDR3 reads TGTGCCAGCAGCTACCCCCCGTACAGGGCGGGGACAGATACGCAGTATTTT. Protein sequence: CASSYPPYRAGTDTQYF. The V gene is TRBV6-6, the J gene TRBJ2-3; the D gene could be TRBD1 or TRBD2 (6 bases each). Per the germline V gene, CDR1 is MNHNY and CDR2 is SVGAGI (reference sequence). This CDR3 is built from 17 residues. V lost 6 bases to trimming and J lost 3 bases, with 22 bases between them.

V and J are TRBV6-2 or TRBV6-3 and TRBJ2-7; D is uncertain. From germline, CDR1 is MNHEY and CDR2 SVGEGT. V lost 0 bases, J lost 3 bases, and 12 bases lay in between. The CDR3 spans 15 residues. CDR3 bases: TGTGCCAGCAGTTACTCGACCGACGGCGACTACGAGCAGTACGTC. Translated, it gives CASSYSTDGDYEQYV.

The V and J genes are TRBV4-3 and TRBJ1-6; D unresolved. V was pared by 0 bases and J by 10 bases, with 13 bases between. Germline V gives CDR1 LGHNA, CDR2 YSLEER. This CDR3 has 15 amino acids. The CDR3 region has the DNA TGCGCCAGCAGCCAAGATTTCCTTGCTTCGTCACCCCTCCACTTT. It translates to CASSQDFLASSPLHF.

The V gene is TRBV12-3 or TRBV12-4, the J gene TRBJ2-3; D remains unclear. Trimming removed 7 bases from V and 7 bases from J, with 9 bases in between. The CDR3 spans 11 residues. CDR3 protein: CASKIRNTQYF. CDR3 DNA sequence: TGTGCCAGCAAAATCAGGAATACGCAGTATTTT.

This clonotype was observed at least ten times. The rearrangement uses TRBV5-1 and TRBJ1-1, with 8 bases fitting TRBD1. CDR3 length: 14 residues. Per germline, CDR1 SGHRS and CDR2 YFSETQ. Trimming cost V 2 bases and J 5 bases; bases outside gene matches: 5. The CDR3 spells CASSFQGAVTEAFF. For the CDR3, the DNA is TGCGCCAGCAGCTTTCAGGGGGCGGTAACTGAAGCTTTCTTT.

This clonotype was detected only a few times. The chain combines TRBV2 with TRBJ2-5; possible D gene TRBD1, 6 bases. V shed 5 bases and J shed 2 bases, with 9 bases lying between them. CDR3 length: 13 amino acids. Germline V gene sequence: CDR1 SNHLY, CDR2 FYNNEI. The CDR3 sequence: CASSKTGQETQYF. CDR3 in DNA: TGTGCCAGCAGTAAAACAGGGCAAGAGACCCAGTACTTC. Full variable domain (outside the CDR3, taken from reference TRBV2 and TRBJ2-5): EPEVTQTPSHQVTQMGQEVILRCVPISNHLYFYWYRQILGQKVEFLVSFYNNEISEKSEIFDDQFSVERPDGSNFTLKIRSTKLEDSAMYFCASSKTGQETQYFGPGTRLLVL.

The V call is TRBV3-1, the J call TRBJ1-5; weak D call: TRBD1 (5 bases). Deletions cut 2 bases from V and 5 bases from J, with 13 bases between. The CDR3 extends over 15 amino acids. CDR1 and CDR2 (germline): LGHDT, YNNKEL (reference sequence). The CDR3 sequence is CASSQSGGVDQPQHF. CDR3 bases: TGTGCCAGCAGCCAAAGTGGGGGAGTAGATCAGCCCCAGCATTTT.

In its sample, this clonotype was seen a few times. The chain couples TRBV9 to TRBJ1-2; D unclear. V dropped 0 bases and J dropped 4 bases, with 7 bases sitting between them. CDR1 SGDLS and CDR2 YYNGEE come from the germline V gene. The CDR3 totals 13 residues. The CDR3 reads CASSVGVGYGYTF. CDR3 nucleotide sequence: TGTGCCAGCAGCGTAGGAGTCGGCTATGGCTACACCTTC.

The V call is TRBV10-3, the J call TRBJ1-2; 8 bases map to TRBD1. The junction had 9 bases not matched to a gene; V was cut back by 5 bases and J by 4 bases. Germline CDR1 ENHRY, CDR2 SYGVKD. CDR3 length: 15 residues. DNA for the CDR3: TGTGCCATCAGTACGGACAGGGAAGGGATCTATGGCTACACCTTC. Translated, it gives CAISTDREGIYGYTF.

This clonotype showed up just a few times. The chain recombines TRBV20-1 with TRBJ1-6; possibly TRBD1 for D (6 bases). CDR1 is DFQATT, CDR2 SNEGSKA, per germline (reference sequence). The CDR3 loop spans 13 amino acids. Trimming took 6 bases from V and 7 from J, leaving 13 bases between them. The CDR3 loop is CSAQGTGNSPLHF. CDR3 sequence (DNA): TGCAGTGCACAGGGTACAGGGAATTCACCCCTCCACTTT.

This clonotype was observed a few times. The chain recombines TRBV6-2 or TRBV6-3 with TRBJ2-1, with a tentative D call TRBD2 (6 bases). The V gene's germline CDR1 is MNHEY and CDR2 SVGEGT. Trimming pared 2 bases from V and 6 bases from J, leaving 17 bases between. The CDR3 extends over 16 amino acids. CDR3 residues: CASSYHVPSSANEQFF. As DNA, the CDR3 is TGTGCCAGCAGTTACCACGTCCCGTCTAGCGCCAATGAGCAGTTCTTC.

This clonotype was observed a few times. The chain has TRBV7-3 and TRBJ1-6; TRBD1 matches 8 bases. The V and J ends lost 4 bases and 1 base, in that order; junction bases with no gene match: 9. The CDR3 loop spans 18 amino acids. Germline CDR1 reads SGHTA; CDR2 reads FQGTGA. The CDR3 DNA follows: TGTGCCAGCAGCTCATGGACAGGGTTTGGTTCCTATAATTCACCCCTCCACTTT. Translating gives CASSSWTGFGSYNSPLHF.

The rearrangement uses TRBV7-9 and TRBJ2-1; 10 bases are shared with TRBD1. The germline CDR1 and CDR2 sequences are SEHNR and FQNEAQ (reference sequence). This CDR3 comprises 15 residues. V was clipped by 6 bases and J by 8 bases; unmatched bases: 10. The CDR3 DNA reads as TGTGCCAGCAGTTATCCGGGACAGGGGTTCCATGAGCAGTTCTTC. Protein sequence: CASSYPGQGFHEQFF.

The CDR3, as DNA: TGTGCCAGCAGTGCGGGACAGGGGGGCTATGGCTACACCTTC. This encodes CASSAGQGGYGYTF. V and J are TRBV25-1 and TRBJ1-2, with 11 nucleotides matching TRBD1. The CDR3 is made up of 14 amino acids. The junction had 2 bases not matched to a gene; V was cut back by 4 bases and J by 4 bases. In germline, CDR1 is MGHDK, CDR2 SYGVNS.